The present TCR beta chain was sequenced within a study of CD8 T cells in ankylosing spondylitis. Study observations and caveats: Within matched ankylosing spondylitis synovial fluid, disease-linked clones were reportedly significantly enriched.

Preparation of TCR beta libraries was done by quantitative 5'-RACE with molecular barcodes. TCRdb passed the 5' RACE reads through MiXCR, listing each CDR3 protein once. The data contain around 150,000 distinct CDR3 sequences, 9.5% to 13% of them singletons. V lost 0 bases and J lost 2, with 9 bases in between. The CDR3 spans 15 residues. Germline values: CDR1 LGHNA, CDR2 YSLEER. There are many counts of this clonotype. Its target is not known. The chain joins TRBV4-3 to TRBJ2-3, with TRBD2 as a possible D gene (6 bases). The sequence was collected from a male donor with ankylosing spondylitis or in good health (not recorded which). Sequencing input: blood, either unsorted or a sorted T cell fraction (not recorded which). CDR3 coding DNA: TGCGCCAGCAGCCAAGATCTAGCGACCACAGATACGCAGTATTTT. Encoded protein: CASSQDLATTDTQYF.